These T cell receptor beta chains were read from a single sample in a study of shared clonotypes between healthy human individuals. Sequenced by immunoSEQ multiplex PCR; TCRdb stores in-frame clones only, minus some. The table has 850,000 to 1,100,000 clones, approximately 75% seen once. Sequenced sample: memory CD4+ T cells from PBMCs. These receptors all stem from a man between 18 and 35 years old in good health. Some clones in this sample may be carry-over from other donors' samples. Each CDR3 is given with its conserved first and last residue. Fields, in order: D gene, clone size, V gene, J gene, CDR3 protein, CDR3 DNA. A D gene is named only where the DNA matches it firmly. Not every row has a clone size; where given, it reads once, few, many or a size class.

TRBD1	-	TRBV5-6	TRBJ1-5	CASREGQGKGQPQHF	TGTGCCAGCAGGGAGGGACAGGGTAAAGGTCAGCCCCAGCATTTT
TRBD1	-	TRBV28	TRBJ2-2	CASRGQANTGELFF	TGTGCCAGCAGGGGACAGGCGAACACCGGGGAGCTGTTTTTT
TRBD1	-	TRBV5-1	TRBJ2-1	CANGTASYNEQFF	TGCGCCAACGGGACAGCCTCCTACAATGAGCAGTTCTTC
TRBD2	-	TRBV7-2	TRBJ2-2	CASTATSGDLRTGELFF	TGTGCCAGCACCGCGACTAGCGGGGACCTTAGGACCGGGGAGCTGTTTTTT
TRBD1	-	TRBV6-1	TRBJ1-2	CASSEPTGGLYGYTF	TGTGCCAGCAGTGAACCGACAGGGGGCCTCTATGGCTACACCTTC
-	-	TRBV6-5	TRBJ2-1	CASRSAGDDNEQFF	TGTGCCAGCCGCTCGGCCGGGGACGACAATGAGCAGTTCTTC
TRBD1	-	TRBV10-2	TRBJ1-2	CASSLTGLDGYTF	TGCGCCAGCAGTTTGACAGGGCTGGATGGCTACACCTTC
-	-	TRBV28	TRBJ2-7	CASSWGRSSYEQYF	TGTGCCAGCAGTTGGGGCAGGAGCTCCTACGAGCAGTACTTC
TRBD2	-	TRBV5-6	TRBJ2-3	CASSEHRTSEDSTDTQYF	TGTGCCAGCAGCGAGCATAGGACTAGCGAAGATAGCACAGATACGCAGTATTTT
-	-	TRBV13	TRBJ2-7	CASSLGTSSEQYF	TGTGCCAGCAGCTTAGGGACTTCGTCCGAGCAGTACTTC
-	-	TRBV9	TRBJ1-2	CASSVEGFYGYTF	TGTGCCAGCAGCGTAGAGGGGTTTTATGGCTACACCTTC
TRBD1	-	TRBV19	TRBJ1-5	CASSTRQGGQPQHF	TGTGCCAGTAGTACCCGACAGGGAGGTCAGCCCCAGCATTTT
-	-	TRBV7-8	TRBJ1-1	CASSLLSGSPEAFF	TGTGCCAGCAGCTTACTCAGCGGGTCTCCTGAAGCTTTCTTT
-	-	TRBV6-1	TRBJ2-7	CANSLDRGYEQYF	TGTGCCAACTCACTTGACCGCGGGTACGAGCAGTACTTC
TRBD2	-	TRBV19	TRBJ2-2	CASSKGLAGAGELFF	TGTGCCAGTAGTAAGGGACTAGCGGGAGCCGGGGAGCTGTTTTTT
-	-	TRBV5-1	TRBJ2-1	CASSPASEYNEQFF	TGCGCCAGCAGCCCGGCTAGCGAGTACAATGAGCAGTTCTTC
-	few	TRBV19	TRBJ2-5	CASSQRRTGKTKETQYF	TGTGCCAGTAGTCAAAGGCGGACTGGTAAGACCAAAGAGACCCAGTACTTC
-	-	TRBV28	TRBJ2-7	CASRGPLRSYEQYF	TGTGCCAGCAGGGGACCGCTCCGATCCTACGAGCAGTACTTC
-	-	TRBV5-3	TRBJ1-5	CARSLRSQDSNQPQHF	TGTGCCAGAAGCTTGCGGTCACAGGATAGCAATCAGCCCCAGCATTTT
-	-	TRBV2	TRBJ1-2	CASTPQGLRGYTF	TGTGCCAGCACACCTCAGGGATTACGGGGCTACACCTTC
-	-	TRBV28	TRBJ2-3	CASRRNPSTDTQYF	TGTGCCAGCAGGCGAAACCCTAGCACAGATACGCAGTATTTT
-	few	TRBV28	TRBJ1-1	CASSFSPTLAGFEAFF	TGTGCCAGCAGTTTTTCCCCTACGCTGGCAGGGTTTGAAGCTTTCTTT
TRBD1	-	TRBV18	TRBJ2-7	CASSPETGKLEQYF	TGTGCCAGCTCACCGGAGACAGGGAAATTGGAGCAGTACTTC
-	-	TRBV7-9	TRBJ1-4	CASQGVGEKLFF	TGTGCCAGTCAAGGGGTTGGGGAAAAACTGTTTTTT
TRBD2	-	TRBV29-1	TRBJ2-1	CSVESTSGRVNNEQFF	TGCAGCGTTGAATCGACTAGCGGGAGGGTCAACAATGAGCAGTTCTTC
-	-	TRBV6-1	TRBJ2-7	CASSEETSGSYEQYF	TGTGCCAGCAGTGAAGAGACCAGCGGTTCCTACGAGCAGTACTTC
TRBD1	-	TRBV28	TRBJ2-7	CASRTTGGSTYEQYF	TGTGCCAGCCGAACGACAGGGGGATCCACCTACGAGCAGTACTTC
TRBD2	-	TRBV5-1	TRBJ2-3	CASSWGLAAGTDTQYF	TGCGCCAGCAGCTGGGGACTAGCGGCGGGCACAGATACGCAGTATTTT